The present T cell receptor (beta chain) was sequenced within a study of blood T cell repertoires in COVID-19. At the level of the study: Samples came from the United States, Italy and Spain, spanning acute and convalescent COVID-19.

This CDR3 is 11 amino acids long. V was clipped by 6 bases and J by 3 bases, with 5 bases between them. In germline, CDR1 is SNHLY, CDR2 FYNNEI. The authors' processing: Reference gene primers were amplified, and this amplification served to estimate nucleated cell counts. Some clones are missing from TCRdb's copy, which holds only in-frame ones; the method was immunoSEQ multiplex PCR. The DNA gave D and trimming, while V, J and clone size come from that table. The table shows a few hundred thousand clones, with around 85% occurring only once. The specimen was peripheral blood. J is TRBJ1-2 and V is TRBV2; D is unclear. This receptor was taken from a man older than 75 with acute or convalescent COVID-19. CDR3 DNA: TGTGCCAGCAGGCAGGACTATGGCTACACCTTC. Encoded protein: CASRQDYGYTF.